The clone carrying this T cell receptor (beta chain) occurred a few times. Its antigen remains unidentified. The data were obtained in a study of T cells after yellow fever vaccination. Study in general: The SMART-Seq v4 Ultra Low Input method served to prepare the low-cell-number fractions. The study's findings and limits: A large majority of primary-vaccination clones showed up again after the booster (just under 97% CD4, approximately 90% CD8). Researchers report a weaker secondary response that nonetheless peaked faster, day 5 versus 15.

CDR1 and CDR2 (germline): SGHRS, YFSETQ. V shed 3 bases and J 1 base; nucleotides not matched to a gene: 4. CDR3 length equals 16 residues. MiXCR was run by TCRdb on the 5' RACE reads, yielding one entry per CDR3 protein. The sample lists 500,000 to 650,000 distinct CDR3 sequences; less than 20% were seen once. The source was PBMCs, collected about 5 days after the first yellow fever vaccination. This sequence joins TRBV5-1 and TRBJ2-7, with 13 nucleotides matching TRBD2. This clonotype was obtained from a man younger than 35 who received the YFV17D yellow fever vaccine. The CDR3 coding sequence is TGCGCCAGCAGCTCAATGACTAGCGGGGGGTCCTACGAGCAGTACTTC. This codes for CASSSMTSGGSYEQYF.